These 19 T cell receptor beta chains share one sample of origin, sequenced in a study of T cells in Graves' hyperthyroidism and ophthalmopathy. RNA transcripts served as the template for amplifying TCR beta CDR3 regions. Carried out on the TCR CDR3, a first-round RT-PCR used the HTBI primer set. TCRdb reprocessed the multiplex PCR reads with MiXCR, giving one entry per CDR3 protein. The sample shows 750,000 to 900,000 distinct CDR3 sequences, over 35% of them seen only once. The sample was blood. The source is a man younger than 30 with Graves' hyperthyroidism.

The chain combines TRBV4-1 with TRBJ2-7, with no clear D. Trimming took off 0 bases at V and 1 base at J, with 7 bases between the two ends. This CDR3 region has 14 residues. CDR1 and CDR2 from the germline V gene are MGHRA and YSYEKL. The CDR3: CASSQEDRSYEQYF. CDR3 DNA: TGCGCCAGCAGCCAAGAGGACCGTTCCTACGAGCAGTACTTC.

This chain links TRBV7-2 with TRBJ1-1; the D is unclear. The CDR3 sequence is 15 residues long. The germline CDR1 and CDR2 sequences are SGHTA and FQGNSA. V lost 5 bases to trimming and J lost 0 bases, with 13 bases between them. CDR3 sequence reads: CASSRFGPMNTEAFF. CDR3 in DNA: TGTGCCAGCAGCCGTTTTGGACCAATGAACACTGAAGCTTTCTTT.

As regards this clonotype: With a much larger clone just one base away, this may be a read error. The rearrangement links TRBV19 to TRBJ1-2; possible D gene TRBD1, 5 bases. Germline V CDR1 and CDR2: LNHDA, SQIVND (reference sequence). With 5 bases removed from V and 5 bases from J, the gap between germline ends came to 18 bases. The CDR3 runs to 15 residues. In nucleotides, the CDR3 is TGTGCCAGTAGTTCACGTCGGGACGGTGAATATGGCTACACCTTC. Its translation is CASSSRRDGEYGYTF.

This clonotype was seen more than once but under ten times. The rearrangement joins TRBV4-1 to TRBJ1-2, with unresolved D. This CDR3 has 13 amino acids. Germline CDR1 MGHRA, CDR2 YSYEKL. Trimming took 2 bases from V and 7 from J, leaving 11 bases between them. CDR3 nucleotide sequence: TGCGCCAGCAGCCAAACGAATCCAGTTGGCTACACCTTC. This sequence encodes CASSQTNPVGYTF.

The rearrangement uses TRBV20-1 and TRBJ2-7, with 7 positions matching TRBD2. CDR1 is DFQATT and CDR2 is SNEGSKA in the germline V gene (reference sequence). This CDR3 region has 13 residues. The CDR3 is CSGSWLADNEQYF. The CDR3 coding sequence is TGCAGCGGGTCGTGGCTAGCGGATAACGAGCAGTACTTC.

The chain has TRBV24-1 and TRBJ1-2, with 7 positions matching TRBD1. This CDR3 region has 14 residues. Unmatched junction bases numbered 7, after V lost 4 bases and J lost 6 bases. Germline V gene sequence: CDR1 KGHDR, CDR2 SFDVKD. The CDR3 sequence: CATSDPKTGHGYTF. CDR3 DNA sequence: TGTGCCACCAGTGACCCTAAGACAGGGCATGGCTACACCTTC.

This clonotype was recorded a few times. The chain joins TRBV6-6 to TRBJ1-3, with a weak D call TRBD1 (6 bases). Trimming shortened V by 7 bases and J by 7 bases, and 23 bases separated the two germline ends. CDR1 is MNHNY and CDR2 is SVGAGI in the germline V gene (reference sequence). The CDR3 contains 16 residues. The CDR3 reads CASIEGGAGRFNTIYF. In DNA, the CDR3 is TGTGCCAGCATCGAGGGGGGGGCAGGGAGGTTTAACACCATATATTTT.

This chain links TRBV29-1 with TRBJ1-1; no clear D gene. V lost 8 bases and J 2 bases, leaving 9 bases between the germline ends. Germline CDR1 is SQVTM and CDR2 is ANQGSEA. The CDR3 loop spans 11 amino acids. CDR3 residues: CSLDGNTEAFF. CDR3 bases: TGCAGCCTGGACGGAAACACTGAAGCTTTCTTT.

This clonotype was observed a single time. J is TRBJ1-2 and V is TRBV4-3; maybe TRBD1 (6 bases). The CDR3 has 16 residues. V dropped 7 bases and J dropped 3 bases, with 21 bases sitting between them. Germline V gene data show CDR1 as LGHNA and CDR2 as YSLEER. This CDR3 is CASNRQWGQGDYGYTF. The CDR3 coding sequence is TGCGCCAGCAACCGGCAGTGGGGGCAAGGTGACTATGGCTACACCTTC.

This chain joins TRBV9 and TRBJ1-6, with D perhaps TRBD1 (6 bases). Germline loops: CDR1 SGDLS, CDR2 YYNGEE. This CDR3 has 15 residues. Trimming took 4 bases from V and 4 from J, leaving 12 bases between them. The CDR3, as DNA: TGTGCCAGCAGCTTGAGCAGGGGTTATAATTCACCCCTCCACTTT. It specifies CASSLSRGYNSPLHF.

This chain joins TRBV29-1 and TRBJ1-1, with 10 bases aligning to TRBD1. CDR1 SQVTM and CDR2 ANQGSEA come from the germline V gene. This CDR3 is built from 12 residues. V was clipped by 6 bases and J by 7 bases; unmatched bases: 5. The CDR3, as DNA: TGCAGCGTCCCAGGGGACAGGGGTGAAGCTTTCTTT. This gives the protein CSVPGDRGEAFF.

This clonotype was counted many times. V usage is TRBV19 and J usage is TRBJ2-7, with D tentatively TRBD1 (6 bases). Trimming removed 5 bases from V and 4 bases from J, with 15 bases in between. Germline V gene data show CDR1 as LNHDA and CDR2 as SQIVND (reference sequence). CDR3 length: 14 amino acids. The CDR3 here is CASSAARGSYEQYF. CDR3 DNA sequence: TGTGCCAGTAGTGCCGCCAGGGGCTCATACGAGCAGTACTTC.

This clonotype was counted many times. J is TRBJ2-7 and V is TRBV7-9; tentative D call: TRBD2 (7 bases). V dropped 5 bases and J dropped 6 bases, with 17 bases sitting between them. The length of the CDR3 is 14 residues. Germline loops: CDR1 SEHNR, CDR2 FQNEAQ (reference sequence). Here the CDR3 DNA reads TGTGCCAGCAGCCCAGGGGCGGGGGCGGTCGAGCAGTACTTC. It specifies CASSPGAGAVEQYF.

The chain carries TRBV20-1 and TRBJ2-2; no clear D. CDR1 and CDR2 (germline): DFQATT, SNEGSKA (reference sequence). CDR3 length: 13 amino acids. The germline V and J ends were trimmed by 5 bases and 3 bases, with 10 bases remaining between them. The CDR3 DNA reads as TGCAGTGCTGGATCTTCACACACCGGGGAGCTGTTTTTT. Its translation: CSAGSSHTGELFF.

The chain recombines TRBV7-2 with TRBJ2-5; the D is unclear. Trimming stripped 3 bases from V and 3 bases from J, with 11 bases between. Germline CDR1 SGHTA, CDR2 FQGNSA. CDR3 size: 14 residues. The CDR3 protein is CASSLATGEETQYF. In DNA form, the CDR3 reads TGTGCCAGCAGCTTGGCTACGGGCGAAGAGACCCAGTACTTC. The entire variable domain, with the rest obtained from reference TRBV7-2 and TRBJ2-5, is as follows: GAGVSQSPSNKVTEKGKDVELRCDPISGHTALYWYRQSLGQGLEFLIYFQGNSAPDKSGLPSDRFSAERTGGSVSTLTIQRTQQEDSAVYLCASSLATGEETQYFGPGTRLLVL.

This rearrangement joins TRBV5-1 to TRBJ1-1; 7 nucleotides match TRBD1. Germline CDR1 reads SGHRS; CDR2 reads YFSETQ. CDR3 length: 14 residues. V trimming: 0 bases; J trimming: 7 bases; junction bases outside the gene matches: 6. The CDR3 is CASSLDRQGVEAFF. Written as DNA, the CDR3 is TGCGCCAGCAGCTTGGACAGGCAGGGGGTTGAAGCTTTCTTT. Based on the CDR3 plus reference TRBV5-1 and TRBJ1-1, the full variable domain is KAGVTQTPRYLIKTRGQQVTLSCSPISGHRSVSWYQQTPGQGLQFLFEYFSETQRNKGNFPGRFSGRQFSNSRSEMNVSTLELGDSALYLCASSLDRQGVEAFFGQGTRLTVV.

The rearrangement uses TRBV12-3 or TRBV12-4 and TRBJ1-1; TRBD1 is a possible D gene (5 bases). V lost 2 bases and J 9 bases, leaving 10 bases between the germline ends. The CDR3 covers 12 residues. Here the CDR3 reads CASSLWGNKAFF. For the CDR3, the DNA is TGTGCCAGCAGTTTATGGGGGAATAAAGCTTTCTTT.

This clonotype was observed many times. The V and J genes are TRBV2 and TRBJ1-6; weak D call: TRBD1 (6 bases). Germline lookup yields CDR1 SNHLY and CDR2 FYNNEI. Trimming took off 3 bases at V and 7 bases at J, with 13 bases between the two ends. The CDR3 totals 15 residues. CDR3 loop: CASSEETGRNSPLHF. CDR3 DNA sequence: TGTGCCAGCAGTGAGGAAACAGGGAGGAATTCACCCCTCCACTTT.

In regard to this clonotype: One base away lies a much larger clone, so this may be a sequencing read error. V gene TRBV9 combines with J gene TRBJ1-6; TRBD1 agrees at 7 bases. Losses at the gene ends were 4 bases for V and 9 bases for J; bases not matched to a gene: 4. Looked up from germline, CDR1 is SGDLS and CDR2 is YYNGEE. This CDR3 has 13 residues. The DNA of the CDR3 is TGTGCCAGCAGCTACCAGGGGGGTTCACCCCTCCACTTT. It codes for CASSYQGGSPLHF.